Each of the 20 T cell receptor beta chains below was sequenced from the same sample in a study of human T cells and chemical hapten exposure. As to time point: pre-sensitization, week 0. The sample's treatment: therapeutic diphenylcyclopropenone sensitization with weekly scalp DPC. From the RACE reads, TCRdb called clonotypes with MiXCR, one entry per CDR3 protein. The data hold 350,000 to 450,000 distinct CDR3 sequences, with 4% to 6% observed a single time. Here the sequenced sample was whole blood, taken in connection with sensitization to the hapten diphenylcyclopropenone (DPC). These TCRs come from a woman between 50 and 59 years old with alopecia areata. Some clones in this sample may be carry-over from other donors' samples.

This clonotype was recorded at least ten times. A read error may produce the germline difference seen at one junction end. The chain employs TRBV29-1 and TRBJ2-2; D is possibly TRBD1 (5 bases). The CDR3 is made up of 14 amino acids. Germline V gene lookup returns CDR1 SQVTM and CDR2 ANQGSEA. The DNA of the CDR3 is TGCAGCGTGGAAGGCAGGGCGAACACCGGGGAGCTGTTTTTT. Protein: CSVEGRANTGELFF.

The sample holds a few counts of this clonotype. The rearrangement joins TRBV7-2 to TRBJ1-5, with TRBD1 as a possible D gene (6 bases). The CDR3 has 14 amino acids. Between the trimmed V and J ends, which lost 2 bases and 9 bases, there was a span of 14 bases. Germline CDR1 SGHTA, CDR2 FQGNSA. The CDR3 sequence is CASSLRDTPLPQHF. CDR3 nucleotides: TGTGCCAGCAGCTTAAGGGACACTCCCCTGCCCCAGCATTTT.

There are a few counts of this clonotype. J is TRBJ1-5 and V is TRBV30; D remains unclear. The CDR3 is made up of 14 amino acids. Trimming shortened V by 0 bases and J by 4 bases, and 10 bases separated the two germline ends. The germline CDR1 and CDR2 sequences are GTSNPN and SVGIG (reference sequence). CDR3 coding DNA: TGTGCCTGGAGTGTAGGCCAGGTGAATCAGCCCCAGCATTTT. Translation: CAWSVGQVNQPQHF.

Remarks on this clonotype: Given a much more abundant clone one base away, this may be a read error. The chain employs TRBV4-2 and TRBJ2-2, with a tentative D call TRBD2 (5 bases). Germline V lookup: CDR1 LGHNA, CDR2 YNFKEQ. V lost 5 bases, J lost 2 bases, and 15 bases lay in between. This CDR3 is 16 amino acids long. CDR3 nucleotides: TGTGCCAGCAGCTTAAGGAGGTCAGTTAACACCGGGGAGCTGTTTTTT. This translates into CASSLRRSVNTGELFF.

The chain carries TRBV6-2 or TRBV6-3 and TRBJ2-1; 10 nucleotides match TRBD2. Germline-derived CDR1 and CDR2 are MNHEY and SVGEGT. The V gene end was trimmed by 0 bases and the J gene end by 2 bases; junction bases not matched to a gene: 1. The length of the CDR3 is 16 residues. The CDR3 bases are TGTGCCAGCAGTTACTCAACTAGCGGGACCTACAATGAGCAGTTCTTC. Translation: CASSYSTSGTYNEQFF.

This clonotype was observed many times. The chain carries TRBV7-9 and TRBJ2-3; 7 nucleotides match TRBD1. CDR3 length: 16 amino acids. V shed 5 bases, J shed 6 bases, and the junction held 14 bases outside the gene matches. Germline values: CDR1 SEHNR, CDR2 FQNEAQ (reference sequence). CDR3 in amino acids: CASSRLEGGATDTQYF. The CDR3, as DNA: TGTGCCAGCAGCCGCTTAGAAGGGGGCGCGACGGATACGCAGTATTTT.

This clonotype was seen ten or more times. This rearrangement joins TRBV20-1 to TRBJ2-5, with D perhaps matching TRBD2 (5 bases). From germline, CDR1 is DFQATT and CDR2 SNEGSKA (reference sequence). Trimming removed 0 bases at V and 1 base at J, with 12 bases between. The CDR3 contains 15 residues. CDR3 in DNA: TGCAGTGCTAGAGATCAGATTAGCGCCCAAGAGACCCAGTACTTC. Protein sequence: CSARDQISAQETQYF.

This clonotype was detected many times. For the CDR3, the DNA is TGTGCCAGCAGCCCATCACTAGGGGGGCCCACAGATACGCAGTATTTT. Translated, it gives CASSPSLGGPTDTQYF. The chain has TRBV7-3 and TRBJ2-3; tentatively, D is TRBD1 or TRBD2 (6 bases each). V gave up 5 bases and J gave up 2 bases, with 17 bases separating them. Germline CDR1 reads SGHTA; CDR2 reads FQGTGA. CDR3 length: 16 amino acids.

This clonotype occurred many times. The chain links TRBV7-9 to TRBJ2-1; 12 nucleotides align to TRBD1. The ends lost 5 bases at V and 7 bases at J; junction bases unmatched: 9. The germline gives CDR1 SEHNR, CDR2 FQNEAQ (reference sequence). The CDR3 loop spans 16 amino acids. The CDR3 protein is CASSQAGTGGRNEQFF. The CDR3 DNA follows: TGTGCCAGCAGCCAAGCCGGGACAGGGGGCCGAAATGAGCAGTTCTTC.

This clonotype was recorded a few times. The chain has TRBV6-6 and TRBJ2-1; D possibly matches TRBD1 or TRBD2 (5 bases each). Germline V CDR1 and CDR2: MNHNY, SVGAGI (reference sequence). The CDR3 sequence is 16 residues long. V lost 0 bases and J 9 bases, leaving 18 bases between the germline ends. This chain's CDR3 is CASSYSPGTLDGEQFF. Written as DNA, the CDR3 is TGTGCCAGCAGTTACTCGCCCGGGACGCTCGACGGTGAGCAGTTCTTC.

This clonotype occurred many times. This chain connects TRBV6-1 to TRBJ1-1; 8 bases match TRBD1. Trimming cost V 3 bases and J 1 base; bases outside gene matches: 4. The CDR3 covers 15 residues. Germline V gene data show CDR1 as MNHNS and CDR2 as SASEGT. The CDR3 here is CASSDWTGTNTEAFF. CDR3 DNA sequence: TGTGCCAGCAGTGATTGGACAGGGACGAACACTGAAGCTTTCTTT.

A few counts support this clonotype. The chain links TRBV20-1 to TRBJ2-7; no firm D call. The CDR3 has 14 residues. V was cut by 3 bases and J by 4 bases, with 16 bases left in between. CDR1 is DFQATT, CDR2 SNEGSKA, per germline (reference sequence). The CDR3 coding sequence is TGCAGTGCTAGTGGCGGCGGACGAAAGTACGAGCAGTACTTC. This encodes CSASGGGRKYEQYF.

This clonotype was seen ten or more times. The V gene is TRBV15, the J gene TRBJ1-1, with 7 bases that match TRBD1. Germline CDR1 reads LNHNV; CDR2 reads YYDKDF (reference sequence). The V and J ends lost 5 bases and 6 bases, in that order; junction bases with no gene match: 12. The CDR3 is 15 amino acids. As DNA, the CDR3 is TGTGCCACCAGCGGAAAGTCAGGGGGGTCCGCTGAAGCTTTCTTT. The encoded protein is CATSGKSGGSAEAFF. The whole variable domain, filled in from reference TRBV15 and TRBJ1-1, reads DAMVIQNPRYQVTQFGKPVTLSCSQTLNHNVMYWYQQKSSQAPKLLFHYYDKDFNNEADTPDNFQSRRPNTSFCFLDIRSPGLGDTAMYLCATSGKSGGSAEAFFGQGTRLTVV.

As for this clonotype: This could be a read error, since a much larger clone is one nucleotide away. CDR3 nucleotides: TGTGCCAGCAGCCATGTCCCCAAAGGTCAGCCCCAGCATTTT. Protein sequence: CASSHVPKGQPQHF. This sequence joins TRBV3-1 and TRBJ1-5; D remains unclear. Trimming removed 3 bases at V and 6 bases at J, with 12 bases between. CDR1 is LGHDT and CDR2 is YNNKEL in the germline V gene (reference sequence). The CDR3 is made up of 14 amino acids.

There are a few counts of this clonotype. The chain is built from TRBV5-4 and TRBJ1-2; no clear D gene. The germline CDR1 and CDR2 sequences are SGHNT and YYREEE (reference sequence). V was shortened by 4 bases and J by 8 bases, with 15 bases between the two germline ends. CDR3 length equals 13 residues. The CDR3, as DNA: TGTGCCAGCAGCGGTTCACCCCAGAGGGGCTACACCTTC. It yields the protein CASSGSPQRGYTF. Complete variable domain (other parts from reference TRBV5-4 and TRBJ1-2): ETGVTQSPTHLIKTRGQQVTLRCSSQSGHNTVSWYQQALGQGPQFIFQYYREEENGRGNFPPRFSGLQFPNYSSELNVNALELDDSALYLCASSGSPQRGYTFGSGTRLTVV.

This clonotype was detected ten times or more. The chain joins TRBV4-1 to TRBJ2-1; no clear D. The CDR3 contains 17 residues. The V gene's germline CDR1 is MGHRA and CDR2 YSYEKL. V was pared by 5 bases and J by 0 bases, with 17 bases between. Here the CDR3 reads CASSSLLTTSSYNEQFF. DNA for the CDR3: TGCGCCAGCAGCTCCCTCCTGACGACGAGCTCCTACAATGAGCAGTTCTTC.

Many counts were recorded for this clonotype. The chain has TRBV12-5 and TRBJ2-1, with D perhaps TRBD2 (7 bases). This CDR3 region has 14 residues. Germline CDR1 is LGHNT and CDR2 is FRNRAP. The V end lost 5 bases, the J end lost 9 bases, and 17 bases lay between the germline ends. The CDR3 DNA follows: TGTGCTAGTGGTCCCGGGGGGCCACAGGGTGAGCAGTTCTTC. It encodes CASGPGGPQGEQFF.

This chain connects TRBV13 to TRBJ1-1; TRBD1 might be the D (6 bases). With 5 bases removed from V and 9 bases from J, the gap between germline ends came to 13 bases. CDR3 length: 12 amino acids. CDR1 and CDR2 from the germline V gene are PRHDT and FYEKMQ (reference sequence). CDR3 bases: TGTGCCAGCAGCCTTGACAGGATCCAAGCTTTCTTT. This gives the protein CASSLDRIQAFF.

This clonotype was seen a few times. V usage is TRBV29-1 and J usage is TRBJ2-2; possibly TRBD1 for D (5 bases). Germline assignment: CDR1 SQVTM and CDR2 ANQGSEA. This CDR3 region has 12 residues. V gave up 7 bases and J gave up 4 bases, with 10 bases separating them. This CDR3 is CSARRGTGELFF. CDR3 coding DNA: TGCAGCGCCCGAAGGGGCACCGGGGAGCTGTTTTTT.

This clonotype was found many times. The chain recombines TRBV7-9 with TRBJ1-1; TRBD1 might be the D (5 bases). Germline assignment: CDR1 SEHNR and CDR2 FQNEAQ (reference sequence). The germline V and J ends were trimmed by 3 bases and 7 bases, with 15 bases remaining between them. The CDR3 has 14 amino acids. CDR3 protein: CASSLETVSSEAFF. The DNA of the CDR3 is TGTGCCAGCAGCTTGGAGACAGTTTCGAGTGAAGCTTTCTTT.